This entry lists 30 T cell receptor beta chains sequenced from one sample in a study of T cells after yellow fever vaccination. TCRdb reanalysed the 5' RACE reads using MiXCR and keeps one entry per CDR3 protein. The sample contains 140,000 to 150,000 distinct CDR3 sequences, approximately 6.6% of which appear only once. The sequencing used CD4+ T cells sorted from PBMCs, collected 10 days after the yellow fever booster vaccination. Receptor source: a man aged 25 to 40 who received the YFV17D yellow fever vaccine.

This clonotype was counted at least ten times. The CDR3 region has the DNA TGTGCCAGCAGCTTAGTCCGTGGTACCGGGGAGCTGTTTTTT. Amino acid sequence: CASSLVRGTGELFF. This chain uses TRBV7-8 with TRBJ2-2, with D unclear. The CDR3 extends over 14 amino acids. CDR1 and CDR2 from the germline V gene are SGHVS and FQNEAQ. Trimming took off 1 base at V and 5 bases at J, with 8 bases between the two ends.

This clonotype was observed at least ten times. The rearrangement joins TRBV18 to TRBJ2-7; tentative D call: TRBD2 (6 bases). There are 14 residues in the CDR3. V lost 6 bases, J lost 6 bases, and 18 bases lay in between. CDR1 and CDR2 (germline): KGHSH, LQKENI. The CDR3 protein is CASSALARPIEQYF. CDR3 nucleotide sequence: TGTGCCAGCTCTGCCCTAGCGAGGCCTATCGAGCAGTACTTC.

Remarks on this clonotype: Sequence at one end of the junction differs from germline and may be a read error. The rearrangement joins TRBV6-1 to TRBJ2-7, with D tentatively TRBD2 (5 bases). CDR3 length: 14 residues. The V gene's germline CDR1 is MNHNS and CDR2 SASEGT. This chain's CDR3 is CASSRTELAYEHYF. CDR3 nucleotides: TGTGCCAGCAGCCGGACGGAGCTAGCCTACGAGCACTACTTC.

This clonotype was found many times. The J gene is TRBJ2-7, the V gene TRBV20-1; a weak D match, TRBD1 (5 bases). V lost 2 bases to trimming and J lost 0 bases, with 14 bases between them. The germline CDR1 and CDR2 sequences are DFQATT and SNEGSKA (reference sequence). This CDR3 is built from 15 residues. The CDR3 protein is CSARKGQGASYEQYF. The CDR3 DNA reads TGCAGTGCTAGAAAAGGTCAGGGCGCCTCCTACGAGCAGTACTTC.

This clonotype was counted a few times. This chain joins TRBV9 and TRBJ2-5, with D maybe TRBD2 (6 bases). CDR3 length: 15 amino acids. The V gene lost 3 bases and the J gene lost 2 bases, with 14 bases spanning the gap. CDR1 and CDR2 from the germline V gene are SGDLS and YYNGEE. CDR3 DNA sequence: TGTGCCAGCAGCGCTCATGGGACTTCGCAAGAGACCCAGTACTTC. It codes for CASSAHGTSQETQYF.

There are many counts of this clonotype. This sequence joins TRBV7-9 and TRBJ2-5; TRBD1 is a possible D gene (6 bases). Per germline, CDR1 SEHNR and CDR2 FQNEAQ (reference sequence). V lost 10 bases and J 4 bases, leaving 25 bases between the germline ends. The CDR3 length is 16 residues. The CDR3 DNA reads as TGTGCCACCTCAAGAGGGACGGCCCCCAGGGGAGAGACCCAGTACTTC. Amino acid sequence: CATSRGTAPRGETQYF.

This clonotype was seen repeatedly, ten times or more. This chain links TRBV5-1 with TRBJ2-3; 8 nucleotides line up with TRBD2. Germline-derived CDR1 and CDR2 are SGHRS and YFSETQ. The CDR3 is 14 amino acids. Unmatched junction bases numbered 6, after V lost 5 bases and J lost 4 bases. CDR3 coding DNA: TGCGCCAGCAGTCCCGGGACTAGTGCAGATACGCAGTATTTT. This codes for CASSPGTSADTQYF.

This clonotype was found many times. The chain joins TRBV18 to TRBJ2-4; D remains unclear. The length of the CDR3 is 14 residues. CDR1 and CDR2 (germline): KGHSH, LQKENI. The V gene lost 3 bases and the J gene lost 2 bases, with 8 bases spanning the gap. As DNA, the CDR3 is TGTGCCAGCTCACCCTTAGAGACCAAAAACATTCAGTACTTC. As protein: CASSPLETKNIQYF.

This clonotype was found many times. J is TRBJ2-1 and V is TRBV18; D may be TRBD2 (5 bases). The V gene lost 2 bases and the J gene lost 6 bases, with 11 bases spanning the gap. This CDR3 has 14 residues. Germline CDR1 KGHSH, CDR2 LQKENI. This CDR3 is CASSPGGGGNEQFF. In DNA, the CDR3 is TGTGCCAGCTCACCAGGAGGAGGCGGCAATGAGCAGTTCTTC.

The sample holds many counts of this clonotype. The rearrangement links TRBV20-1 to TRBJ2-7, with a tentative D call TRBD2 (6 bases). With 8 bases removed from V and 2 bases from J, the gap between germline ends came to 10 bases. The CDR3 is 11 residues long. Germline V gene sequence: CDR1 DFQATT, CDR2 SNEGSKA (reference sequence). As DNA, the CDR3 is TGCAGTTCTACTAGCCCCTACGAGCAGTACTTC. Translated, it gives CSSTSPYEQYF.

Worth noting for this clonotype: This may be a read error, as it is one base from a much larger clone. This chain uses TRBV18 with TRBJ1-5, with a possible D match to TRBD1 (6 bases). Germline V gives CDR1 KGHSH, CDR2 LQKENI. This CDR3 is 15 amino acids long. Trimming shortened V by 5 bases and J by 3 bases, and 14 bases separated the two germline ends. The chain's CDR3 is CASSRTVGLNQPQHF. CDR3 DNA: TGTGCCAGCTCAAGGACAGTGGGCCTCAATCAGCCCCAGCATTTT. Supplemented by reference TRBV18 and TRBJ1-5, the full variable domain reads NAGVMQNPRHLVRRRGQEARLRCSPMKGHSHVYWYRQLPEEGLKFMVYLQKENIIDESGMPKERFSAEFPKEGPSILRIQQVVRGDSAAYFCASSRTVGLNQPQHFGDGTRLSIL.

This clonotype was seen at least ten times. CDR3 in amino acids: CASSPGLAVELFF. In nucleotides, the CDR3 is TGTGCCAGCAGCCCGGGACTAGCCGTGGAGCTGTTTTTT. The V gene is TRBV12-3 or TRBV12-4, the J gene TRBJ2-2, with 9 bases matching TRBD2. The CDR3 has 13 amino acids. V was pared by 6 bases and J by 10 bases, with 6 bases of the junction left unmatched.

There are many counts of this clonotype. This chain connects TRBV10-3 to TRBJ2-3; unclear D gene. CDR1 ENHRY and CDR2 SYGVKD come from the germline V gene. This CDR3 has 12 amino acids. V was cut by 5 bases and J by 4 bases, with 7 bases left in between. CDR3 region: CAISKGSDTQYF. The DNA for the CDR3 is TGTGCCATCAGTAAAGGGTCAGATACGCAGTATTTT.

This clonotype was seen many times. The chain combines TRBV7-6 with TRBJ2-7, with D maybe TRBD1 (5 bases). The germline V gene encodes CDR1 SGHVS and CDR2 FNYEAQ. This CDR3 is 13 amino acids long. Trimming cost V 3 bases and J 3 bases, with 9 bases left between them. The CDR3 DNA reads TGTGCCAGCAGCTTCGACAGTTACTACGAGCAGTACTTC. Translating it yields CASSFDSYYEQYF.

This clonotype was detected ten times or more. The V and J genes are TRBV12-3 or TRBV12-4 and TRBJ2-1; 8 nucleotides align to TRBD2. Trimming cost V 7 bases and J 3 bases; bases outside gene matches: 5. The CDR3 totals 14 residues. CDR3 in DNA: TGTGCCAGCAAAAGCGGGAGTCACTACAATGAGCAGTTCTTC. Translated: CASKSGSHYNEQFF.

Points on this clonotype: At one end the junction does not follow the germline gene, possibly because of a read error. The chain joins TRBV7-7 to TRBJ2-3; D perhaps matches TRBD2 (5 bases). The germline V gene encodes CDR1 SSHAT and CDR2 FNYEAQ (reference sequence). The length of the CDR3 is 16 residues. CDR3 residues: CASSLPERDRGDTQYF. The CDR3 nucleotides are TGTGCTAGCAGCCTGCCGGAGAGGGATCGGGGAGATACGCAGTATTTT.

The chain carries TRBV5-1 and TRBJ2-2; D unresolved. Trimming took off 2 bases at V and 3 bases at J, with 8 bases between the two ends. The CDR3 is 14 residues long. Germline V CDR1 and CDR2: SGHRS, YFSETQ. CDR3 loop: CASSFDGDTGELFF. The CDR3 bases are TGCGCCAGCAGCTTCGACGGTGACACCGGGGAGCTGTTTTTT.

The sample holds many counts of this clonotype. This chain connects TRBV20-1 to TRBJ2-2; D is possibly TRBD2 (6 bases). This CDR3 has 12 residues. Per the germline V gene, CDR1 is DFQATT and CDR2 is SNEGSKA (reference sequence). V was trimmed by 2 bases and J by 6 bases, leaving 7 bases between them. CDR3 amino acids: CSARLAPGELFF. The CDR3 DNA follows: TGCAGTGCTAGACTAGCGCCCGGGGAGCTGTTTTTT.

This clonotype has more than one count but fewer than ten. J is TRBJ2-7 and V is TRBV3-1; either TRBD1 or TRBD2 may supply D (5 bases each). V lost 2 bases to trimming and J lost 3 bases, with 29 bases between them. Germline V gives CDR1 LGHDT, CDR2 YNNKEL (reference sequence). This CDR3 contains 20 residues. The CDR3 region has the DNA TGTGCCAGCAGCCAAACCTTCCAAGATTGGGACCCGACAGCCGGCTACGAGCAGTACTTC. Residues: CASSQTFQDWDPTAGYEQYF.

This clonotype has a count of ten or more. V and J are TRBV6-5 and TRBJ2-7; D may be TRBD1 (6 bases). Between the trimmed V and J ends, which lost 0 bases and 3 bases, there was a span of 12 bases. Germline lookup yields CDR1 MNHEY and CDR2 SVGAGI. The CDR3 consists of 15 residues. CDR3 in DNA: TGTGCCAGCAGTTACTCTCCCCACAGGGTCTACGAGCAGTACTTC. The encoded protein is CASSYSPHRVYEQYF.

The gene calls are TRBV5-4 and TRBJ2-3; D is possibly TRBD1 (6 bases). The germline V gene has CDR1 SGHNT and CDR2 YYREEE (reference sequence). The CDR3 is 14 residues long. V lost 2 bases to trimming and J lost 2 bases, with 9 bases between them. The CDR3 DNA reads TGTGCCAGCAGCTTCAGGGACAACACAGATACGCAGTATTTT. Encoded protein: CASSFRDNTDTQYF.

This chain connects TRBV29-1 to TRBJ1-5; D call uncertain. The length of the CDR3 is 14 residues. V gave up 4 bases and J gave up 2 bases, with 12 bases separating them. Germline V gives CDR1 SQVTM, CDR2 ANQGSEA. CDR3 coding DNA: TGCAGCGTTGGTGAGACCCGGGGCAATCAGCCCCAGCATTTT. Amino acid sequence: CSVGETRGNQPQHF. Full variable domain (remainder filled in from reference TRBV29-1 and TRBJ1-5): SAVISQKPSRDICQRGTSLTIQCQVDSQVTMMFWYRQQPGQSLTLIATANQGSEATYESGFVIDKFPISRPNLTFSTLTVSNMSPEDSSIYLCSVGETRGNQPQHFGDGTRLSIL.

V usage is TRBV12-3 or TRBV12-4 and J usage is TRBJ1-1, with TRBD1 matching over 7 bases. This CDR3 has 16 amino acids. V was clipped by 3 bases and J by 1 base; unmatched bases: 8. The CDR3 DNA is TGTGCCAGCAGTTTCGGTCAGGGGGTGGGGAACACTGAAGCTTTCTTT. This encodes CASSFGQGVGNTEAFF.

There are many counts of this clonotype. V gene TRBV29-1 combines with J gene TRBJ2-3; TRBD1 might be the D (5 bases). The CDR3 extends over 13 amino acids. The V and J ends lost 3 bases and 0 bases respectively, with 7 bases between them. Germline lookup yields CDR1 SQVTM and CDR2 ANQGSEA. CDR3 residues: CSVEDTSTDTQYF. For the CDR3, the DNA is TGCAGCGTTGAGGACACTAGCACAGATACGCAGTATTTT.

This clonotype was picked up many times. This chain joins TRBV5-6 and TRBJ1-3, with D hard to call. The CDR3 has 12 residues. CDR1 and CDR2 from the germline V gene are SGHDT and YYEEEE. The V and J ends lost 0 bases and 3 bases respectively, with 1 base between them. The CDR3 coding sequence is TGTGCCAGCAGCTTGGATGGAAACACCATATATTTT. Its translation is CASSLDGNTIYF. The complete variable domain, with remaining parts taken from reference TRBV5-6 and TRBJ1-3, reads DAGVTQSPTHLIKTRGQQVTLRCSPKSGHDTVSWYQQALGQGPQFIFQYYEEEERQRGNFPDRFSGHQFPNYSSELNVNALLLGDSALYLCASSLDGNTIYFGEGSWLTVV.

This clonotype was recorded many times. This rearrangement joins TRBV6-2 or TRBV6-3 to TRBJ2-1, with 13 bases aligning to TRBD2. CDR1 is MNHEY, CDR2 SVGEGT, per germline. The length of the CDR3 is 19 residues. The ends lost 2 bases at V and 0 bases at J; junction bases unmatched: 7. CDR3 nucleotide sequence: TGTGCCAGCAGTTACACCGGGACTAGCGGGGCAAGCTCCTACAATGAGCAGTTCTTC. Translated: CASSYTGTSGASSYNEQFF.

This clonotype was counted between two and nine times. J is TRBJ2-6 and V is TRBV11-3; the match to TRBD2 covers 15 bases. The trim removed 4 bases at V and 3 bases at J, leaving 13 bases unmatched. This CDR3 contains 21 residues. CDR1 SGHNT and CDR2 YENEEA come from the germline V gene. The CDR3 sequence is CASSSRGRTSGRAFGANVLTF. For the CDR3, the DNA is TGTGCCAGCAGCTCACGCGGTAGGACTAGCGGGAGGGCCTTTGGGGCCAACGTCCTGACTTTC.

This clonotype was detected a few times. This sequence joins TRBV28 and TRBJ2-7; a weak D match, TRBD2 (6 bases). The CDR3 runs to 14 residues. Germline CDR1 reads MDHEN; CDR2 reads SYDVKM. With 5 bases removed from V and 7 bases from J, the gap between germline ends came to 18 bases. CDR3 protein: CASSPPEFRGEQYF. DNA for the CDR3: TGTGCCAGCAGTCCTCCCGAGTTCCGGGGGGAGCAGTACTTC.

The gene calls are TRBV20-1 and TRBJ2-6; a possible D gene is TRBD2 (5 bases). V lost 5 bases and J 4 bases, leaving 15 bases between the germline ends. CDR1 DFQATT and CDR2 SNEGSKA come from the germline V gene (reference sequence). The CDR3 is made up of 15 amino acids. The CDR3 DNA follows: TGCAGTGCTCCACGGGGTGCGCTCGGGGCCAACGTCCTGACTTTC. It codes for CSAPRGALGANVLTF.

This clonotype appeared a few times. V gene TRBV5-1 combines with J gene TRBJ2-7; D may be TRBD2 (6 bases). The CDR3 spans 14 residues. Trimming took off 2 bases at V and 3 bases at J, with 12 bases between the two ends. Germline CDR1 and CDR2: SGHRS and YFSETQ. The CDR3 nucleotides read TGCGCCAGCAGCTTCGGGGGAATCGACTACGAGCAGTACTTC. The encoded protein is CASSFGGIDYEQYF.